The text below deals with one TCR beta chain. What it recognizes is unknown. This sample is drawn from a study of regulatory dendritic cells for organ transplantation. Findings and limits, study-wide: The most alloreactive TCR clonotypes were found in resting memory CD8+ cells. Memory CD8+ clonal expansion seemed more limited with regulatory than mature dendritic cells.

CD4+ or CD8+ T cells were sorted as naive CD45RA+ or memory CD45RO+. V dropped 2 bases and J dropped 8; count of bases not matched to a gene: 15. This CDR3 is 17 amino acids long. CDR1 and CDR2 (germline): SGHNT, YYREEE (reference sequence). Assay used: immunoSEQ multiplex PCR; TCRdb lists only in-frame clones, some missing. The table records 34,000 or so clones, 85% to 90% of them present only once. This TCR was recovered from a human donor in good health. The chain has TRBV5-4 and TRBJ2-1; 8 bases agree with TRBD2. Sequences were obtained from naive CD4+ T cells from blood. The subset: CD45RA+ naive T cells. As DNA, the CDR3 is TGTGCCAGCAGCTTAGTTAAACTAGCGGCCCGAGACGATGAGCAGTTCTTC. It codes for CASSLVKLAARDDEQFF.